The 23 T cell receptor beta chains in this list originate from one sample, sequenced in a study of T cell changes during pregnancy in multiple sclerosis. Assay used: immunoSEQ multiplex PCR; TCRdb lists only in-frame clones, some missing. The sample shows more than 90,000 clones, roughly 90% of them seen only once. The specimen comprised peripheral blood, sampled in the first trimester of pregnancy. The receptors derive from a female donor with multiple sclerosis, enrolled in a pregnancy study.

The genes are TRBV7-7 and TRBJ2-1; TRBD1 might be the D (7 bases). This CDR3 comprises 15 residues. Trimming cost V 3 bases and J 7 bases, with 16 bases left between them. Germline values: CDR1 SSHAT, CDR2 FNYEAQ (reference sequence). CDR3 bases: TGTGCCAGCAGCTTCCACTCAGGGGGGCTGAATGAGCAGTTCTTC. Residues: CASSFHSGGLNEQFF.

J is TRBJ2-5 and V is TRBV27; 9 nucleotides align to TRBD2. Germline V gives CDR1 MNHEY, CDR2 SMNVEV (reference sequence). V dropped 4 bases and J dropped 4; count of bases not matched to a gene: 10. There are 16 residues in the CDR3. The CDR3 DNA follows: TGTGCCAGCAGTTCCCAATTGCTACTAGCGGGAGAGACCCAGTACTTC. Translation: CASSSQLLLAGETQYF.

The chain is built from TRBV30 and TRBJ2-3, with D tentatively TRBD2 (6 bases). V lost 0 bases, J lost 1 base, and 8 bases lay in between. Germline CDR1 GTSNPN, CDR2 SVGIG (reference sequence). The CDR3 totals 14 residues. Written as DNA, the CDR3 is TGTGCCTGGAGTGTGGCTAGCGGCACAGATACGCAGTATTTT. It yields the protein CAWSVASGTDTQYF.

The V and J genes are TRBV18 and TRBJ2-2; TRBD2 matches 8 bases. Germline V gene data show CDR1 as KGHSH and CDR2 as LQKENI. The CDR3 is 15 residues long. With V trimmed by 4 bases and J by 1 base, 2 bases remained unmatched. CDR3 region: CASSRGLVNTGELFF. CDR3 bases: TGTGCCAGCTCACGGGGACTAGTGAACACCGGGGAGCTGTTTTTT.

This clone was seen a few times. J is TRBJ1-5 and V is TRBV6-1; D is uncertain. The V gene's germline CDR1 is MNHNS and CDR2 SASEGT. Deletions cut 8 bases from V and 2 bases from J, with 10 bases between. This CDR3 spans 13 amino acids. The CDR3 DNA sequence: TGTGCCAGCGAGATGGTGGGCAATCAGCCCCAGCATTTT. Encoded protein: CASEMVGNQPQHF.

The J gene is TRBJ2-1, the V gene TRBV4-1; 12 bases align to TRBD1. This CDR3 spans 17 amino acids. Per germline, CDR1 MGHRA and CDR2 YSYEKL. V lost 1 base to trimming and J lost 12 bases; unmatched junction nucleotides: 13. DNA of the CDR3: TGCGCCAGCAGCCAAGGGGTGGGACAGGGGGCGATGGATGGGCAGTTCTTC. It yields the protein CASSQGVGQGAMDGQFF.

V gene TRBV27 combines with J gene TRBJ1-5; no firm D call. CDR1 is MNHEY and CDR2 is SMNVEV in the germline V gene (reference sequence). This CDR3 is 15 amino acids long. Trimming removed 2 bases from V and 2 bases from J, with 10 bases in between. The CDR3 loop reads CASSLSQVGNQPQHF. The CDR3 coding sequence is TGTGCCAGCAGTTTAAGTCAGGTGGGCAATCAGCCCCAGCATTTT.

This clone appeared a few times. The genes are TRBV27 and TRBJ1-1, with 7 bases lining up with TRBD1. Germline V gives CDR1 MNHEY, CDR2 SMNVEV (reference sequence). With 5 bases clipped from V and 0 bases from J, the junction kept 15 bases outside the gene matches. The CDR3 has 18 amino acids. The CDR3 here is CASSPKGVMGQMNTEAFF. In DNA, the CDR3 is TGTGCCAGCAGTCCCAAGGGGGTAATGGGACAGATGAACACTGAAGCTTTCTTT.

The genes are TRBV6-5 and TRBJ1-1; D may be TRBD1 (6 bases). The ends were cut back, 2 bases at V and 10 bases at J, with 8 bases in the middle. Germline CDR1 is MNHEY and CDR2 is SVGAGI. The CDR3 has 11 residues. CDR3 in amino acids: CASSYQGRAFF. CDR3 nucleotide sequence: TGTGCCAGCAGTTACCAGGGGCGAGCTTTCTTT.

The CDR3 loop is CASSLDRAHEQYF. CDR3 DNA sequence: TGCGCCAGCAGCCTGGACAGGGCCCACGAGCAGTACTTC. The chain is built from TRBV5-1 and TRBJ2-7, with TRBD1 identical over 8 bases. With 4 bases clipped from V and 5 bases from J, the junction kept 5 bases outside the gene matches. CDR3 length: 13 residues. Germline CDR1 and CDR2: SGHRS and YFSETQ.

The CDR3 spells CASSQVGTSGNTDTQYF. The CDR3 bases are TGTGCCAGCAGCCAAGTGGGGACTAGTGGGAACACAGATACGCAGTATTTT. V gene TRBV4-2 combines with J gene TRBJ2-3; 8 bases map to TRBD2. This CDR3 region has 17 residues. The V gene's germline CDR1 is LGHNA and CDR2 YNFKEQ. V lost 1 base and J lost 2; bases outside the gene matches: 8.

The chain employs TRBV4-3 and TRBJ2-7, with 8 positions matching TRBD2. The CDR3 length is 14 residues. Germline CDR1 LGHNA, CDR2 YSLEER. Trimming removed 0 bases from V and 7 bases from J; junction bases left unmatched: 5. CDR3 amino acids: CASSQDTSGVEQYF. The CDR3 nucleotides read TGCGCCAGCAGCCAAGATACTAGCGGCGTTGAGCAGTACTTC.

This sequence joins TRBV19 and TRBJ2-1; possibly TRBD2 for D (5 bases). V gave up 4 bases and J gave up 5 bases, with 9 bases separating them. Germline V lookup: CDR1 LNHDA, CDR2 SQIVND (reference sequence). This CDR3 spans 13 amino acids. The CDR3 bases are TGTGCCAGTAGTAATGACTATGACAATGAGCAGTTCTTC. Translation: CASSNDYDNEQFF. The whole variable domain, filled in from reference TRBV19 and TRBJ2-1, reads DGGITQSPKYLFRKEGQNVTLSCEQNLNHDAMYWYRQDPGQGLRLIYYSQIVNDFQKGDIAEGYSVSREKKESFPLTVTSAQKNPTAFYLCASSNDYDNEQFFGPGTRLTVL.

The CDR3 bases are TGCGCCAGCAGCCAGGACAGGGGACTCGGAGGCTACACCTTC. Translating it yields CASSQDRGLGGYTF. The chain is built from TRBV4-3 and TRBJ1-2; TRBD1 matches at 9 bases. The length of the CDR3 is 14 residues. CDR1 LGHNA and CDR2 YSLEER come from the germline V gene. With 3 bases clipped from V and 8 bases from J, the junction kept 7 bases outside the gene matches.

The rearrangement uses TRBV15 and TRBJ2-7; 8 nucleotides match TRBD2. The CDR3 length is 16 residues. V dropped 0 bases and J dropped 2; count of bases not matched to a gene: 6. Germline CDR1 is LNHNV and CDR2 is YYDKDF (reference sequence). CDR3 sequence: CATSRDRSGATYEQYF. CDR3 DNA sequence: TGTGCCACCAGCAGAGATCGTAGCGGGGCTACCTACGAGCAGTACTTC.

This clone was counted once. The V gene is TRBV27, the J gene TRBJ2-7, with TRBD1 identical over 9 bases. The CDR3 totals 14 residues. The germline V gene has CDR1 MNHEY and CDR2 SMNVEV (reference sequence). The V and J ends lost 4 bases and 6 bases, in that order; junction bases with no gene match: 7. CDR3 nucleotides: TGTGCCAGCAGTTGGGGGGGACAGGGAAGCGAGCAGTACTTC. Its translation: CASSWGGQGSEQYF.

The chain couples TRBV5-5 to TRBJ1-4, with TRBD1 matching 9 bases. V was pared by 2 bases and J by 8 bases, with 4 bases of the junction left unmatched. The CDR3 contains 14 residues. Germline V gene data show CDR1 as SGHKS and CDR2 as YYEKEE (reference sequence). The CDR3 DNA is TGTGCCAGCAGCTTACAGGGGGCGGGGGAAAAACTGTTTTTT. This gives the protein CASSLQGAGEKLFF.

The CDR3 DNA reads TGTGCCAGCAGTGTCGACGGGACAGGGTGGGATAACTATGGCTACACCTTC. Amino acids: CASSVDGTGWDNYGYTF. The J gene is TRBJ1-2, the V gene TRBV27; 9 nucleotides agree with TRBD1. The J segment lost 1 base and the V segment lost 5 bases, leaving 11 bases of the junction unmatched. Germline CDR1 MNHEY, CDR2 SMNVEV (reference sequence). This CDR3 comprises 17 residues.

The chain carries TRBV6-1 and TRBJ1-5; 9 positions match TRBD1. V trimming: 3 bases; J trimming: 3 bases; junction bases outside the gene matches: 3. This CDR3 is 15 amino acids long. Germline CDR1 is MNHNS and CDR2 is SASEGT. CDR3 nucleotides: TGTGCCAGCAGTGAGGGGACAGGGTACAATCAGCCCCAGCATTTT. This codes for CASSEGTGYNQPQHF.

This clone was seen a handful of times. The V and J genes are TRBV28 and TRBJ1-5; D ambiguous. CDR1 and CDR2 (germline): MDHEN, SYDVKM. V dropped 3 bases and J dropped 3 bases, with 12 bases sitting between them. The CDR3 length is 15 residues. This CDR3 is CASSFGRQNNQPQHF. In nucleotides, the CDR3 is TGTGCCAGCAGTTTTGGTCGACAAAACAATCAGCCCCAGCATTTT.

The genes are TRBV10-1 and TRBJ2-1; 16 bases are shared with TRBD2. The CDR3 is made up of 19 amino acids. V was clipped by 3 bases and J by 7 bases; unmatched bases: 12. Germline lookup yields CDR1 WNHNN and CDR2 SYGVQD (reference sequence). DNA of the CDR3: TGCGCCAGCAGTGACCTGGGACTAGCGGGAGGGCCCGGAGGGAATGAGCAGTTCTTC. Translation: CASSDLGLAGGPGGNEQFF.

This chain joins TRBV6-5 and TRBJ2-7; D perhaps matches TRBD2 (6 bases). Germline V gives CDR1 MNHEY, CDR2 SVGAGI. This CDR3 comprises 13 residues. The V and J ends lost 11 bases and 8 bases respectively, with 22 bases between them. CDR3 sequence reads: CAAAGGALNQQYF. The CDR3 DNA reads as TGTGCCGCGGCGGGCGGGGCATTGAATCAGCAGTACTTC.

V is TRBV5-1 and J is TRBJ2-3; possible D gene TRBD2, 6 bases. The CDR3 extends over 14 amino acids. Trimming took 4 bases from V and 1 from J, leaving 10 bases between them. Germline values: CDR1 SGHRS, CDR2 YFSETQ. The CDR3 coding sequence is TGCGCCAGCAGCCGGGAGTCTCGCACAGATACGCAGTATTTT. Its translation: CASSRESRTDTQYF.